This T cell receptor (beta chain) is from a study of Ad26.COV2.S vaccination and SARS-CoV-2 variants. Treatment indicated: about 20 received Ad26.COV2.S at low or high dose, single or two shots; a few received placebo; per-sample allocation not given. Repertoires come from day 63 after the first vaccine or placebo injection. The method was immunoSEQ multiplex PCR; TCRdb's version includes in-frame clones alone and lacks a portion of them. The sample records some 290,000 clones, 85% being singletons. This CDR3 spans 15 amino acids. The germline V gene has CDR1 SNHLY and CDR2 FYNNEI. V dropped 7 bases and J dropped 5 bases, with 18 bases sitting between them.

The specimen comprised peripheral blood, sampled in a trial of Ad26.COV2.S vaccine versus placebo. This clonotype was obtained from a person between 18 and 60 years old who received the Ad26.COV2.S COVID-19 vaccine or a placebo. The chain has TRBV2 and TRBJ2-1; tentative D call: TRBD2 (6 bases). CDR3 bases: TGTGCCAGCAATGATGCAGGGCCGGGGGACAATGAGCAGTTCTTC. Translated, it gives CASNDAGPGDNEQFF.